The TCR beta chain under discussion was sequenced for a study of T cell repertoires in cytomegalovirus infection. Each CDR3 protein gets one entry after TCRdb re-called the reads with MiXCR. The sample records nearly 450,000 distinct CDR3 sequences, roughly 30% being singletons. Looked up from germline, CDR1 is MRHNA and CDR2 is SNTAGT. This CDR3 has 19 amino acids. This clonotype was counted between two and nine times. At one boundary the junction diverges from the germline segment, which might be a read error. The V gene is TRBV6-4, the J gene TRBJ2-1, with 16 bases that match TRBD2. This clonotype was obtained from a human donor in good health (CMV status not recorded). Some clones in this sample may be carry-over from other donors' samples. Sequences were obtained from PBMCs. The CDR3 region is CASSDEGLAGGPPGNEPFF. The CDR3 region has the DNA TGTGCCAGCAGTGATGAGGGACTAGCGGGGGGGCCGCCGGGTAATGAGCCGTTCTTC.